One and the same sample provided the 5 T cell receptor beta chains below, sequenced in a study of human T cells and chemical hapten exposure. Unique molecular identifiers were attached to individual cDNA molecules within the library. TCRdb ran MiXCR on the reads and lists one entry per CDR3 protein. Of hundreds of distinct CDR3 sequences in the sample, 50% to 60% were seen once. Described treatment: therapeutic diphenylcyclopropenone sensitization with weekly scalp DPC. Source: whole blood, taken before DPC sensitization or 2, 6, or about 24 weeks after (not recorded which). The receptors derive from an adult with alopecia areata. Some clones in this sample may be carry-over from other donors' samples. This table probably holds off-target reads from a library built for another chain.

This clonotype was seen only a few times. This rearrangement joins TRBV2 to TRBJ1-2; D is perhaps TRBD1 (5 bases). V gave up 6 bases and J gave up 2 bases, with 7 bases separating them. The CDR3 length is 12 residues. Germline V gives CDR1 SNHLY, CDR2 FYNNEI. CDR3 region: CASSDRNYGYTF. CDR3 in DNA: TGTGCCAGCAGCGACAGAAACTATGGCTACACCTTC.

The chain employs TRBV30 and TRBJ1-1, with D maybe TRBD1 (6 bases). This CDR3 has 11 residues. V was clipped by 6 bases and J by 10 bases, with 15 bases between them. In germline, CDR1 is GTSNPN, CDR2 SVGIG (reference sequence). The CDR3 spells CACNRAGGAFF. CDR3 DNA: TGTGCCTGTAACAGGGCCGGCGGAGCTTTCTTT.

The rearrangement links TRBV7-2 to TRBJ2-5; unclear D gene. Germline-derived CDR1 and CDR2 are SGHTA and FQGNSA. The length of the CDR3 is 11 residues. V was cut by 4 bases and J by 5 bases, with 5 bases left in between. The DNA for the CDR3 is TGTGCCAGCAGCTCGAGTGAGACCCAGTACTTC. Its protein product is CASSSSETQYF.

The chain has TRBV29-1 and TRBJ1-2; 10 bases match TRBD1. The CDR3 consists of 15 residues. After removal of 4 bases from V and 1 base from J, the junction contained 6 bases not matched to a gene. Per the germline V gene, CDR1 is SQVTM and CDR2 is ANQGSEA. The CDR3 reads CSVGGQGRYNYGYTF. CDR3 in DNA: TGCAGCGTTGGGGGACAGGGGAGATATAACTATGGCTACACCTTC.

This chain joins TRBV29-1 and TRBJ2-5; D perhaps matches TRBD1 (5 bases). V lost 6 bases and J lost 4, with 12 bases in between. Germline V lookup: CDR1 SQVTM, CDR2 ANQGSEA. The CDR3 totals 12 residues. In DNA, the CDR3 is TGCAGCGTCCCGTGGGGCAGAGAGACCCAGTACTTC. It codes for CSVPWGRETQYF.